Sequencing of this T cell receptor (beta chain) was carried out in a study of blood T cell repertoires in COVID-19. Across the study: Sites in the United States, Italy and Spain provided acute and convalescent COVID-19 samples. Sources were T cells, B-cell-depleted T cells, or PBMCs; the material itself was cDNA or gDNA.

In the authors' methods: Estimation of nucleated cell counts relied on the amplification of reference gene primers. Assay used: immunoSEQ multiplex PCR; TCRdb lists only in-frame clones, some missing. The D gene and trimming were derived from the DNA, and the V and J assignments and clone size from that table. The sample records 150,000 to 200,000 clones, more than 70% being singletons. Germline V CDR1 and CDR2: SGHNT, YENEEA. The length of the CDR3 is 11 residues. V was clipped by 5 bases and J by 10 bases, with 9 bases between them. The receptor's source is a young woman with acute or convalescent COVID-19. Specimen: peripheral blood. The V and J genes are TRBV11-3 and TRBJ2-1, with a weak D call TRBD1 (6 bases). The CDR3 spells CASSEGEEQFF. In DNA, the CDR3 is TGTGCCAGCAGCGAGGGGGAGGAGCAGTTCTTC.